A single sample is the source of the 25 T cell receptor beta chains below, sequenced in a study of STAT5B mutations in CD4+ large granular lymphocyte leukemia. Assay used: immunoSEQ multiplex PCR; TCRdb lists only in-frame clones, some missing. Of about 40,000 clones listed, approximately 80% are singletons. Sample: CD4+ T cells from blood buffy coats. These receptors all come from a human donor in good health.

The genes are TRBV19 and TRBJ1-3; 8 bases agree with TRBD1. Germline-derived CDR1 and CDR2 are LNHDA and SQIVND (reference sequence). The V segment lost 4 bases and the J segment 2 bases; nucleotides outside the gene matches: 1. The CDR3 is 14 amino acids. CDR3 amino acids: CASSTQGAGNTIYF. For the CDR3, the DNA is TGTGCCAGTAGTACACAGGGGGCTGGAAACACCATATATTTT.

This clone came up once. The CDR3 protein is CASSLAGRGSTDTQYF. CDR3 nucleotide sequence: TGCGCCAGCAGCTTGGCGGGGCGGGGGAGCACAGATACGCAGTATTTT. V gene TRBV5-1 combines with J gene TRBJ2-3, with TRBD2 identical over 7 bases. Germline values: CDR1 SGHRS, CDR2 YFSETQ. The CDR3 is 16 residues long. Trimming removed 0 bases from V and 0 bases from J; junction bases left unmatched: 4.

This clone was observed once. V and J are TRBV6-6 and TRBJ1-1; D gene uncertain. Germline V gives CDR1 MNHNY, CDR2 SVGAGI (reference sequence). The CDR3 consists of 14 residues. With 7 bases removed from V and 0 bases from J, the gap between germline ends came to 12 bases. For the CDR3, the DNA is TGTGCCAGCACCATGGGGTCGATGAACACTGAAGCTTTCTTT. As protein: CASTMGSMNTEAFF.

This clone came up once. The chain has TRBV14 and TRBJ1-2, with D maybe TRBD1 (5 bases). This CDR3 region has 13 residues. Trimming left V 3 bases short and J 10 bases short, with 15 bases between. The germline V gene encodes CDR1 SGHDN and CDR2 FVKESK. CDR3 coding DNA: TGTGCCAGCAGCCAGTTCACAGGAGGTCTCTACACCTTC. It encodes CASSQFTGGLYTF.

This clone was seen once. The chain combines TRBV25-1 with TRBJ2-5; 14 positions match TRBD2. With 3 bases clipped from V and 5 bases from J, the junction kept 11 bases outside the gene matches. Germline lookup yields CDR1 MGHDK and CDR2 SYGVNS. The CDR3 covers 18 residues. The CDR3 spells CASSDRRGGTSGSETQYF. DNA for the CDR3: TGTGCCAGCAGTGACCGCAGGGGAGGGACTAGCGGGAGTGAGACCCAGTACTTC. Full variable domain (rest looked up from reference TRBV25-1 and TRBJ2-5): EADIYQTPRYLVIGTGKKITLECSQTMGHDKMYWYQQDPGMELHLIHYSYGVNSTEKGDLSSESTVSRIRTEHFPLTLESARPSHTSQYLCASSDRRGGTSGSETQYFGPGTRLLVL.

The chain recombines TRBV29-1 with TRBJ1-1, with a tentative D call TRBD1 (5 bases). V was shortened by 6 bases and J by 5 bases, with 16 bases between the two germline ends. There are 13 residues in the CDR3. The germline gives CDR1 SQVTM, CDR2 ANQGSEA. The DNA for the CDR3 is TGCAGCGTGGCCCACCCCGGGGGAACTGAAGCTTTCTTT. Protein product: CSVAHPGGTEAFF.

CDR3 nucleotide sequence: TGTGCCAGTAGACCGGGACTAGCGGGGACCGGGGAGCTGTTTTTT. This sequence encodes CASRPGLAGTGELFF. The gene calls are TRBV19 and TRBJ2-2; TRBD2 agrees at 13 bases. V shed 6 bases and J 5 bases; nucleotides not matched to a gene: 3. The CDR3 loop spans 15 amino acids. The germline V gene encodes CDR1 LNHDA and CDR2 SQIVND (reference sequence). Full variable domain (rest looked up from reference TRBV19 and TRBJ2-2): DGGITQSPKYLFRKEGQNVTLSCEQNLNHDAMYWYRQDPGQGLRLIYYSQIVNDFQKGDIAEGYSVSREKKESFPLTVTSAQKNPTAFYLCASRPGLAGTGELFFGEGSRLTVL.

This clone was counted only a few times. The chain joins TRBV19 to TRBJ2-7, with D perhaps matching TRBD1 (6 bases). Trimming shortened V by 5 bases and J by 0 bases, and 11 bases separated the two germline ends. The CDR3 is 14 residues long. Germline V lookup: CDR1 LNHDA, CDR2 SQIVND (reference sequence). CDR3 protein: CASSRQASSYEQYF. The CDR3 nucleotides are TGTGCCAGTAGTCGACAGGCGAGCTCCTACGAGCAGTACTTC. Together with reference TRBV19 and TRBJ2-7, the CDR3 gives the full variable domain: DGGITQSPKYLFRKEGQNVTLSCEQNLNHDAMYWYRQDPGQGLRLIYYSQIVNDFQKGDIAEGYSVSREKKESFPLTVTSAQKNPTAFYLCASSRQASSYEQYFGPGTRLTVT.

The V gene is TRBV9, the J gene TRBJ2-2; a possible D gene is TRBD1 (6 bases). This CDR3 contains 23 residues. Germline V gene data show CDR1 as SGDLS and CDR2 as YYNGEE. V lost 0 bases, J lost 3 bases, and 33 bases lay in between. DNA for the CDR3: TGTGCCAGCAGCGTAGTAGTATTGCCGGGACAAGGAGATTTTATATATTACACCGGGGAGCTGTTTTTT. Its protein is CASSVVVLPGQGDFIYYTGELFF.

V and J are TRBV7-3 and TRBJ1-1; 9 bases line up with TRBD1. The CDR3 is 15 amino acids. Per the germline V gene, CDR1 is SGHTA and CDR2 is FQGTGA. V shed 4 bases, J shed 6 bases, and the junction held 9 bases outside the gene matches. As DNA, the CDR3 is TGTGCCAGCAGCTCCCCCGAGACAGGGGGTTCTGAAGCTTTCTTT. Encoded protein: CASSSPETGGSEAFF.

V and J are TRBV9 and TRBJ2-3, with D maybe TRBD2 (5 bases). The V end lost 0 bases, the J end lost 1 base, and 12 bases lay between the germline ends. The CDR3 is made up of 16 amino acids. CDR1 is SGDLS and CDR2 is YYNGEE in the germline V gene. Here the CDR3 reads CASSVEEGWGTDTQYF. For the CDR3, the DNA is TGTGCCAGCAGCGTAGAAGAGGGTTGGGGCACAGATACGCAGTATTTT. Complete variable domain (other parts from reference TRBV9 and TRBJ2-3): DSGVTQTPKHLITATGQRVTLRCSPRSGDLSVYWYQQSLDQGLQFLIQYYNGEERAKGNILERFSAQQFPDLHSELNLSSLELGDSALYFCASSVEEGWGTDTQYFGPGTRLTVL.

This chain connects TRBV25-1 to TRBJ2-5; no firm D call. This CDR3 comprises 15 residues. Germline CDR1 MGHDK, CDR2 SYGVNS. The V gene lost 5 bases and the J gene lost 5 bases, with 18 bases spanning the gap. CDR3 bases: TGTGCCAGCAGTATTTTCCTCAATTTTCATGAGACCCAGTACTTC. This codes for CASSIFLNFHETQYF.

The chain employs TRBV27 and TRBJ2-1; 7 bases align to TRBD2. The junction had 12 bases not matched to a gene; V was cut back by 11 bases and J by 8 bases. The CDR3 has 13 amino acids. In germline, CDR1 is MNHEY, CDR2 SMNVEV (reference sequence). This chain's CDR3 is CAARTSGRDEQFF. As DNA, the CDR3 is TGTGCCGCCAGGACTAGTGGGCGCGATGAGCAGTTCTTC.

CDR3 sequence: CASTNGAYGYTF. The DNA of the CDR3 is TGTGCCAGCACCAACGGGGCTTATGGCTACACCTTC. The V gene is TRBV6-5, the J gene TRBJ1-2; perhaps TRBD1 as D (5 bases). V lost 7 bases and J lost 5, with 11 bases in between. Looked up from germline, CDR1 is MNHEY and CDR2 is SVGAGI. This CDR3 is 12 amino acids long.

CDR3 loop: CASSSTGGGRSSYEQYF. CDR3 coding DNA: TGTGCCAGCAGTTCCACAGGGGGCGGTAGGAGCTCCTACGAGCAGTACTTC. The V gene is TRBV28, the J gene TRBJ2-7, with 9 bases aligning to TRBD1. CDR3 length: 17 residues. The junction had 10 bases not matched to a gene; V was cut back by 4 bases and J by 0 bases. Germline assignment: CDR1 MDHEN and CDR2 SYDVKM.

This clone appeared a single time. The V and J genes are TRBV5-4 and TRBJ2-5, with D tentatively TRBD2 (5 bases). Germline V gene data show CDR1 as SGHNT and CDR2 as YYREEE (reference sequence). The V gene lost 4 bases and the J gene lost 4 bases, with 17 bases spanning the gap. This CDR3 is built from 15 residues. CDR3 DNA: TGTGCCAGCAGCCTGGGTTCGGGGTTAGCAGAGACCCAGTACTTC. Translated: CASSLGSGLAETQYF.

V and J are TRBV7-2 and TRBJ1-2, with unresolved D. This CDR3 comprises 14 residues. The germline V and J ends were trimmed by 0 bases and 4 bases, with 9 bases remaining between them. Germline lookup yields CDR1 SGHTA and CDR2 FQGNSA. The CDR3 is CASSLASRSYGYTF. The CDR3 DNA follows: TGTGCCAGCAGCTTAGCGTCCAGGTCCTATGGCTACACCTTC.

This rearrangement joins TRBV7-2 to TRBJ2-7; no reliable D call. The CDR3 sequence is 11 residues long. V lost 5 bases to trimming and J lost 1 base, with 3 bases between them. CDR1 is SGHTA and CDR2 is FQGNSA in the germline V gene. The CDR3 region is CASSNSYEQYF. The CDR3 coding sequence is TGTGCCAGCAGCAATTCCTACGAGCAGTACTTC.

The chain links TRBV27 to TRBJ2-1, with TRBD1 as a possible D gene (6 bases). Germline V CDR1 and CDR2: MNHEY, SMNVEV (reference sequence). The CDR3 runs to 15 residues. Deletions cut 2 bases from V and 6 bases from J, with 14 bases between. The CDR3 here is CASSLGGLGANEQFF. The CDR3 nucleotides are TGTGCCAGCAGTTTAGGGGGATTGGGGGCCAATGAGCAGTTCTTC.

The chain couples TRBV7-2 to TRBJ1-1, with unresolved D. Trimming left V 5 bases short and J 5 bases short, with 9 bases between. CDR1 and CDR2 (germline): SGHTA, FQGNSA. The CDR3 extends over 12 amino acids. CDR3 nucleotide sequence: TGTGCCAGCAGCGACTACTGGACTGAAGCTTTCTTT. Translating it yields CASSDYWTEAFF.

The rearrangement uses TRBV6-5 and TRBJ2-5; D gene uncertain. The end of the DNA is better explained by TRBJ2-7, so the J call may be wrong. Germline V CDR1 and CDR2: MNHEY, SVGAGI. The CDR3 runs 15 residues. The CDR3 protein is CASSYWFANTGEQYF. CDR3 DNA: TGTGCCAGCAGTTACTGGTTCGCAAACACGGGCGAGCAGTACTTC.

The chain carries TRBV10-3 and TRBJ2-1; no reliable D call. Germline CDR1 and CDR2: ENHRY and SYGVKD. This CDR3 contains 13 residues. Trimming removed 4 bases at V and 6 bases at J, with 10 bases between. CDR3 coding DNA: TGTGCCATCAGTGGGGAAGGAACCAATGAGCAGTTCTTC. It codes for CAISGEGTNEQFF.

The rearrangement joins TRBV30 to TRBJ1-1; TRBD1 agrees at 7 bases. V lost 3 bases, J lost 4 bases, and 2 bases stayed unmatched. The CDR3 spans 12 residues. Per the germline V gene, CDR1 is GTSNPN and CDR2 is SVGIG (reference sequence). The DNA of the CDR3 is TGTGCCTGGAGGACAGGGCCCACTGAAGCTTTCTTT. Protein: CAWRTGPTEAFF.

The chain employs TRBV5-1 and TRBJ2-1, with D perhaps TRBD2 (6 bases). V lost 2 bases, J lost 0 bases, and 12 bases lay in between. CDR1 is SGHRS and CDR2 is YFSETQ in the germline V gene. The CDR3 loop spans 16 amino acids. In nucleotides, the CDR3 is TGCGCCAGCAGCTTTGGCGGAGGGAGCTCCTACAATGAGCAGTTCTTC. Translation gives CASSFGGGSSYNEQFF.

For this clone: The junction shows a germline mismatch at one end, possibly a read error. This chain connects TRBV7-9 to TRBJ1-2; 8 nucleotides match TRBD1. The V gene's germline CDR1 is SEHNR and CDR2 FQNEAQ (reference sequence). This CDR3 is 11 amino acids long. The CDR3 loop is CASSPSPGQAF. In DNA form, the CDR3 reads TGTGCCAGCAGTCCCAGCCCGGGACAGGCCTTC.